This T cell receptor beta chain stems from a study of T cell repertoires in cytomegalovirus infection. This clonotype was recorded at least ten times. Each CDR3 protein gets one entry after TCRdb re-called the reads with MiXCR. The sample has about 490,000 distinct CDR3 sequences, around 27% seen once. The V gene lost 5 bases and the J gene lost 2 bases, with 13 bases spanning the gap. The CDR3 sequence is 16 residues long. Germline V gives CDR1 SEHNR, CDR2 FQNEAQ (reference sequence). The source is a human donor in good health (CMV status not recorded). Some clones in this sample may be carry-over from other donors' samples. Material: PBMCs. The V gene is TRBV7-9, the J gene TRBJ2-6; the D gene is possibly TRBD1 (5 bases). In DNA form, the CDR3 reads TGTGCCAGCAGCCCCCAATTGGGGCCTGGGGCCAACGTCCTGACTTTC. Encoded protein: CASSPQLGPGANVLTF. Complete variable domain (other parts from reference TRBV7-9 and TRBJ2-6): DTGVSQNPRHKITKRGQNVTFRCDPISEHNRLYWYRQTLGQGPEFLTYFQNEAQLEKSRLLSDRFSAERPKGSFSTLEIQRTEQGDSAMYLCASSPQLGPGANVLTFGAGSRLTVL.